A single sample is the source of the 22 T cell receptor beta chains below, sequenced in a study of cytomegalovirus exposure and HLA in healthy donors. The primer mix had 60 Vbeta and 13 Jbeta primers. Produced via immunoSEQ multiplex PCR; TCRdb's table is partial and in-frame only. The table lists around 110,000 clones, around 10% of them singletons. Specimen: PBMCs. These receptors came from a man aged 25-45 years in good health and CMV-seronegative.

This clone was seen a few times. The chain employs TRBV14 and TRBJ2-7, with 7 bases lining up with TRBD1. There are 13 residues in the CDR3. Germline CDR1 reads SGHDN; CDR2 reads FVKESK. The V gene end was trimmed by 3 bases and the J gene end by 5 bases; junction bases not matched to a gene: 4. CDR3 sequence reads: CASSHRGTHEQYF. The CDR3 DNA follows: TGTGCCAGCAGCCACAGGGGGACCCACGAGCAGTACTTC.

Only a few counts were recorded for this clone. This chain joins TRBV28 and TRBJ2-7; D gene uncertain. This CDR3 is 13 amino acids long. V was cut by 7 bases and J by 4 bases, with 14 bases left in between. Per the germline V gene, CDR1 is MDHEN and CDR2 is SYDVKM. CDR3 residues: CASTIFRDYEQYF. For the CDR3, the DNA is TGTGCCAGCACTATATTCCGAGATTACGAGCAGTACTTC. Looking up the rest from reference TRBV28 and TRBJ2-7 gives the full variable domain: DVKVTQSSRYLVKRTGEKVFLECVQDMDHENMFWYRQDPGLGLRLIYFSYDVKMKEKGDIPEGYSVSREKKERFSLILESASTNQTSMYLCASTIFRDYEQYFGPGTRLTVT.

The rearrangement links TRBV27 to TRBJ1-2, with TRBD1 identical over 7 bases. V trimming: 6 bases; J trimming: 2 bases; junction bases outside the gene matches: 9. The germline gives CDR1 MNHEY, CDR2 SMNVEV (reference sequence). This CDR3 region has 15 residues. CDR3 loop: CASSLAIGGNYGYTF. CDR3 nucleotide sequence: TGTGCCAGCAGCCTTGCGATAGGGGGCAACTATGGCTACACCTTC.

This chain joins TRBV11-2 and TRBJ1-2; tentative D call: TRBD1 (6 bases). The germline gives CDR1 SGHAT, CDR2 FQNNGV. CDR3 size: 14 residues. V dropped 5 bases and J dropped 1 base, with 11 bases sitting between them. CDR3 loop: CASSPTGFNYGYTF. As DNA, the CDR3 is TGTGCCAGCAGCCCGACAGGTTTTAACTATGGCTACACCTTC.

The chain combines TRBV12-5 with TRBJ2-7; D is ambiguous. Germline values: CDR1 LGHNT, CDR2 FRNRAP. V lost 3 bases to trimming and J lost 9 bases, with 6 bases between them. This CDR3 region has 10 residues. The CDR3 here is CASGLTRQYF. CDR3 nucleotide sequence: TGTGCTAGTGGTTTAACAAGGCAGTACTTC.

The V and J genes are TRBV7-8 and TRBJ2-1; the match to TRBD2 covers 9 bases. Per the germline V gene, CDR1 is SGHVS and CDR2 is FQNEAQ. V lost 8 bases to trimming and J lost 4 bases; unmatched junction nucleotides: 6. This CDR3 comprises 14 residues. The CDR3 region has the DNA TGTGCCAGCGGCGGCGGGGGGGCTTACAATGAGCAGTTCTTC. Encoded protein: CASGGGGAYNEQFF.

V and J are TRBV27 and TRBJ2-3, with D possibly being TRBD2 (6 bases). V was trimmed by 7 bases and J by 1 base, leaving 12 bases between them. CDR1 is MNHEY, CDR2 SMNVEV, per germline (reference sequence). The CDR3 length is 14 residues. The CDR3, as DNA: TGTGCCAGCAAGCGGGCGCGGGGCACAGATACGCAGTATTTT. Its translation: CASKRARGTDTQYF.

The genes are TRBV6-6 and TRBJ1-1; TRBD1 is a possible D gene (5 bases). The V gene's germline CDR1 is MNHNY and CDR2 SVGAGI (reference sequence). The CDR3 spans 13 residues. V lost 8 bases, J lost 5 bases, and 15 bases lay in between. CDR3 nucleotides: TGTGCCAGCGCCGGGACGGGGGGAACTGAAGCTTTCTTT. Its translation: CASAGTGGTEAFF.

This clone was seen a few times. V gene TRBV28 combines with J gene TRBJ1-2; 12 nucleotides line up with TRBD1. Trimming removed 7 bases from V and 4 bases from J; junction bases left unmatched: 10. Germline V lookup: CDR1 MDHEN, CDR2 SYDVKM. The CDR3 runs to 16 residues. The CDR3 nucleotides are TGTGCCAGCAAGGGAGGGACAGGGGGCCAGGGCTATGGCTACACCTTC. Protein product: CASKGGTGGQGYGYTF.

The chain employs TRBV7-2 and TRBJ2-5, with 10 positions matching TRBD2. There are 15 residues in the CDR3. Germline loops: CDR1 SGHTA, CDR2 FQGNSA. V was pared by 5 bases and J by 1 base, with 4 bases of the junction left unmatched. The CDR3 loop is CASSISGGSQETQYF. The CDR3 DNA is TGTGCCAGCAGCATTAGCGGGGGGTCCCAAGAGACCCAGTACTTC.

This clone was counted between two and nine times. This chain uses TRBV28 with TRBJ2-7, with 7 positions matching TRBD1. CDR3 length: 13 residues. The J segment lost 6 bases and the V segment lost 4 bases, leaving 6 bases of the junction unmatched. In germline, CDR1 is MDHEN, CDR2 SYDVKM. This CDR3 reads CASSSTGMGEQYF. In nucleotides, the CDR3 is TGTGCCAGCAGTTCGACAGGGATGGGCGAGCAGTACTTC.

The chain has TRBV2 and TRBJ2-1; perhaps TRBD1 as D (6 bases). This CDR3 is 13 amino acids long. Trimming pared 3 bases from V and 8 bases from J, leaving 11 bases between. CDR1 and CDR2 from the germline V gene are SNHLY and FYNNEI. This CDR3 is CASSENRVDEQFF. The CDR3 DNA sequence: TGTGCCAGCAGTGAGAACAGGGTGGATGAGCAGTTCTTC.

There are a few counts of this clone. The DNA for the CDR3 is TGTGCCAGCAGCCATGCGCTAGCGGGAGGGCCGGGGGAGCAGTTCTTC. Protein sequence: CASSHALAGGPGEQFF. The chain has TRBV4-2 and TRBJ2-1, with 12 nucleotides matching TRBD2. Germline lookup yields CDR1 LGHNA and CDR2 YNFKEQ. Trimming at V came to 3 bases and at J to 10 bases, leaving 10 bases not matched to a gene. CDR3 length: 16 residues.

This clone was detected only a few times. The rearrangement uses TRBV5-4 and TRBJ2-5; the D gene is possibly TRBD2 (6 bases). There are 16 residues in the CDR3. Germline V gene lookup returns CDR1 SGHNT and CDR2 YYREEE (reference sequence). V lost 4 bases and J 5 bases, leaving 21 bases between the germline ends. The CDR3 region is CASSTLGTGKAETQYF. The CDR3 nucleotides are TGTGCCAGCAGCACGCTAGGGACTGGGAAAGCGGAGACCCAGTACTTC.

V usage is TRBV11-3 and J usage is TRBJ2-3, with D possibly matching TRBD2 (5 bases). V was shortened by 5 bases and J by 2 bases, with 17 bases between the two germline ends. CDR1 and CDR2 (germline): SGHNT, YENEEA. The CDR3 loop spans 16 amino acids. The CDR3 DNA sequence: TGTGCCAGCAGCCCCCTCGGAGGAGGCTACACAGATACGCAGTATTTT. It yields the protein CASSPLGGGYTDTQYF. The full variable domain, rest sourced from reference TRBV11-3 and TRBJ2-3, is EAGVVQSPRYKIIEKKQPVAFWCNPISGHNTLYWYLQNLGQGPELLIRYENEEAVDDSQLPKDRFSAERLKGVDSTLKIQPAELGDSAVYLCASSPLGGGYTDTQYFGPGTRLTVL.

The chain employs TRBV9 and TRBJ2-1; 8 positions match TRBD2. Germline V lookup: CDR1 SGDLS, CDR2 YYNGEE. Trimming took 4 bases from V and 7 from J; bases not matched to a gene: 10. The CDR3 is made up of 15 amino acids. The CDR3 DNA is TGTGCCAGCAGCCGAGGTGATGCGGGGGGAAATGAGCAGTTCTTC. It translates to CASSRGDAGGNEQFF. The full variable domain, rest sourced from reference TRBV9 and TRBJ2-1, is DSGVTQTPKHLITATGQRVTLRCSPRSGDLSVYWYQQSLDQGLQFLIQYYNGEERAKGNILERFSAQQFPDLHSELNLSSLELGDSALYFCASSRGDAGGNEQFFGPGTRLTVL.

This clone was seen more than once but under ten times. V is TRBV19 and J is TRBJ2-3; no clear D gene. V was cut by 7 bases and J by 1 base, with 9 bases left in between. The CDR3 sequence is 13 residues long. The germline V gene has CDR1 LNHDA and CDR2 SQIVND (reference sequence). CDR3 sequence reads: CASNLPGTDTQYF. The CDR3, as DNA: TGTGCCAGTAATCTACCGGGCACAGATACGCAGTATTTT.

This clone was seen ten or more times. This rearrangement joins TRBV5-8 to TRBJ1-4; 7 positions match TRBD1. Losses at the gene ends were 2 bases for V and 3 bases for J; bases not matched to a gene: 1. The CDR3 extends over 14 amino acids. CDR1 SGHTS and CDR2 YDEGEE come from the germline V gene. The DNA of the CDR3 is TGTGCCAGCAGCTTCGGGACAGCTAATGAAAAACTGTTTTTT. It yields the protein CASSFGTANEKLFF.

This clone was picked up a small number of times. The chain has TRBV5-1 and TRBJ1-5, with a possible D match to TRBD1 (5 bases). V lost 0 bases to trimming and J lost 6 bases, with 13 bases between them. Germline CDR1 is SGHRS and CDR2 is YFSETQ. This CDR3 has 15 amino acids. The CDR3 region has the DNA TGCGCCAGCAGCTTGGATACAGGCACGGGTCAGCCCCAGCATTTT. Its translation is CASSLDTGTGQPQHF.

The rearrangement uses TRBV21-1 and TRBJ2-7; the tabulated D call, TRBD2, remains unverified against the DNA. TRBV21-1 is listed as a pseudogene. CDR3 length: 18 amino acids. The chain's CDR3 is CATLEMQPRGGTNYEQYF. In nucleotides, the CDR3 is TGTGCCACCCTAGAAATGCAGCCCAGGGGAGGGACAAACTACGAGCAGTACTTC.

A few counts support this clone. CDR3 nucleotide sequence: TGCAGCGTTGATGGCAGGGAAGGATTTGGCTACACCTTC. Translated: CSVDGREGFGYTF. The chain has TRBV29-1 and TRBJ1-2; possibly TRBD1 for D (5 bases). This CDR3 is 13 amino acids long. V lost 3 bases, J lost 7 bases, and 15 bases lay in between. Germline V lookup: CDR1 SQVTM, CDR2 ANQGSEA.

The rearrangement uses TRBV5-1 and TRBJ1-1; 9 nucleotides agree with TRBD1. CDR1 SGHRS and CDR2 YFSETQ come from the germline V gene. The V segment lost 1 base and the J segment 5 bases; nucleotides outside the gene matches: 3. The CDR3 extends over 14 amino acids. CDR3 amino acids: CASSLRDRVTEAFF. For the CDR3, the DNA is TGCGCCAGCAGCTTGAGGGACAGGGTAACTGAAGCTTTCTTT.